These 31 T cell receptor beta chains came from one sample sequenced in a study of identical twins. Each CDR3 protein gets one entry after TCRdb re-called the 5' RACE reads with MiXCR. The table has some 500,000 distinct CDR3 sequences, around 20% seen once. The sample was also reused in another study, on T cells expressing NK-cell markers.

Sample: CD4+ T cells sorted from blood. These TCRs come from a woman aged 18 to 35 in good health.

This clonotype was seen a few times. In nucleotides, the CDR3 is TGTGCCAGCAGGCGATATGACAGGGGCCGTGGCTACACCTTC. It yields the protein CASRRYDRGRGYTF. The chain combines TRBV6-1 with TRBJ1-2, with 8 bases fitting TRBD1. Germline CDR1 is MNHNS and CDR2 is SASEGT. J was trimmed by 7 bases and V by 6 bases; bases with no gene match: 10. The CDR3 length is 14 residues.

The V gene is TRBV11-2, the J gene TRBJ2-5, with 7 nucleotides matching TRBD1. CDR3 length equals 16 residues. V gave up 8 bases and J gave up 3 bases; unmatched junction bases: 15. Germline loops: CDR1 SGHAT, CDR2 FQNNGV. The CDR3 sequence is CASRNRGDGKKETQYF. Written as DNA, the CDR3 is TGTGCCAGCCGCAACAGGGGAGATGGGAAAAAAGAGACCCAGTACTTC. Full variable domain (missing parts from reference TRBV11-2 and TRBJ2-5): EAGVAQSPRYKIIEKRQSVAFWCNPISGHATLYWYQQILGQGPKLLIQFQNNGVVDDSQLPKDRFSAERLKGVDSTLKIQPAKLEDSAVYLCASRNRGDGKKETQYFGPGTRLLVL.

The chain joins TRBV10-3 to TRBJ2-1; TRBD2 matches at 8 bases. The V segment lost 2 bases and the J segment 7 bases; nucleotides outside the gene matches: 19. Per germline, CDR1 ENHRY and CDR2 SYGVKD. The CDR3 extends over 19 amino acids. DNA for the CDR3: TGTGCCATCAGTGAGCCAACCGGTGGAGGGACTAGTCGGTGGAATGAGCAGTTCTTC. This codes for CAISEPTGGGTSRWNEQFF.

This chain connects TRBV4-2 to TRBJ2-7; D gene uncertain. There are 13 residues in the CDR3. With 4 bases removed from V and 5 bases from J, the gap between germline ends came to 12 bases. Germline V gene sequence: CDR1 LGHNA, CDR2 YNFKEQ. This chain's CDR3 is CASSPGPVDEQYF. In DNA, the CDR3 is TGTGCCAGCAGCCCCGGTCCAGTCGACGAGCAGTACTTC.

The chain has TRBV5-1 and TRBJ2-7; a possible D gene is TRBD1 (6 bases). Trimming shortened V by 4 bases and J by 1 base, and 15 bases separated the two germline ends. CDR3 length equals 15 residues. Germline CDR1 SGHRS, CDR2 YFSETQ. This CDR3 is CASSNADRNSYEQYF. Written as DNA, the CDR3 is TGCGCCAGCAGCAACGCAGACAGGAATTCCTACGAGCAGTACTTC.

The chain uses TRBV12-3 or TRBV12-4 and TRBJ2-1, with TRBD2 matching over 7 bases. V lost 3 bases, J lost 12 bases, and 8 bases stayed unmatched. There are 13 residues in the CDR3. The CDR3 protein is CASSLRGSPRQFF. CDR3 nucleotide sequence: TGTGCCAGCAGTTTGCGGGGGTCCCCTCGGCAGTTCTTC.

This clonotype turned up a few times. The chain has TRBV7-9 and TRBJ1-4; TRBD1 agrees at 8 bases. Germline V CDR1 and CDR2: SEHNR, FQNEAQ (reference sequence). Trimming removed 8 bases from V and 2 bases from J; junction bases left unmatched: 4. This CDR3 is 14 amino acids long. The CDR3 nucleotides are TGTGCCAGCGGTAACAGGGGGACTAATGAAAAACTGTTTTTT. Protein product: CASGNRGTNEKLFF.

Points on this clonotype: A much larger clone differs from this one at a single base, so this may be a read error. V usage is TRBV7-2 and J usage is TRBJ2-3; D unresolved. Trimming stripped 5 bases from V and 5 bases from J, with 8 bases between. This CDR3 is built from 12 residues. The germline CDR1 and CDR2 sequences are SGHTA and FQGNSA. The CDR3, as DNA: TGTGCCAGCAGCCAGATGGGAGATACGCAGTATTTT. Translating it yields CASSQMGDTQYF.

This clonotype has just a few counts. The CDR3 here is CASSFRRVQVTDTQYF. The CDR3, as DNA: TGTGCCAGCAGCTTTCGCCGGGTCCAAGTCACAGATACGCAGTATTTT. This chain uses TRBV7-8 with TRBJ2-3, with D hard to call. V was pared by 3 bases and J by 2 bases, with 15 bases between. The CDR3 consists of 16 residues. Germline values: CDR1 SGHVS, CDR2 FQNEAQ.

The chain is built from TRBV12-3 or TRBV12-4 and TRBJ2-2, with 9 bases aligning to TRBD1. The CDR3 extends over 16 amino acids. Trimming took 5 bases from V and 4 from J; bases not matched to a gene: 8. CDR3: CASSTSGTGITGELFF. As DNA, the CDR3 is TGTGCCAGCAGTACCTCCGGGACAGGGATCACCGGGGAGCTGTTTTTT.

The V call is TRBV6-2 or TRBV6-3, the J call TRBJ2-5; the D is unclear. This CDR3 comprises 12 residues. Trimming took off 7 bases at V and 5 bases at J, with 11 bases between the two ends. Germline CDR1 is MNHEY and CDR2 is SVGEGT. CDR3 nucleotide sequence: TGTGCCAGCAACGAAAGGCGGGAGACCCAGTACTTC. Translated: CASNERRETQYF.

This clonotype has a single count. The rearrangement uses TRBV12-3 or TRBV12-4 and TRBJ2-1, with 8 bases matching TRBD2. The CDR3 consists of 14 residues. J lost 3 bases, V lost 6 bases, and 4 bases had no gene match. CDR3 loop: CASSRGGVYNEQFF. As DNA, the CDR3 is TGTGCCAGCAGCCGGGGGGGGGTCTACAATGAGCAGTTCTTC.

This clonotype was observed a few times. The chain links TRBV5-6 to TRBJ2-1; 14 nucleotides match TRBD2. Losses at the gene ends were 7 bases for V and 9 bases for J; bases not matched to a gene: 12. This CDR3 is 16 amino acids long. Germline CDR1 and CDR2: SGHDT and YYEEEE. In nucleotides, the CDR3 is TGTGCCAGCGGTGAACTGGGACTAGCGGGAGTAGGTGAGCAGTTCTTC. Its protein product is CASGELGLAGVGEQFF.

There are a few counts of this clonotype. This chain joins TRBV6-1 and TRBJ2-1; TRBD2 matches 11 bases. This CDR3 is built from 15 residues. The J segment lost 2 bases and the V segment lost 3 bases, leaving 0 bases of the junction unmatched. Per germline, CDR1 MNHNS and CDR2 SASEGT. Here the CDR3 reads CASSEGLAAYNEQFF. CDR3 DNA sequence: TGTGCCAGCAGTGAGGGACTAGCGGCCTACAATGAGCAGTTCTTC.

In its sample, this clonotype was seen a few times. V is TRBV20-1 and J is TRBJ1-1, with 8 nucleotides matching TRBD1. After removal of 0 bases from V and 9 bases from J, the junction contained 9 bases not matched to a gene. The CDR3 is made up of 14 amino acids. Germline loops: CDR1 DFQATT, CDR2 SNEGSKA (reference sequence). CDR3 DNA sequence: TGCAGTGCTAGAGATATCATAGGACAGGGCAAAGCTTTCTTT. Its protein product is CSARDIIGQGKAFF.

The rearrangement uses TRBV5-1 and TRBJ2-3, with 10 nucleotides matching TRBD2. CDR3 length equals 16 residues. The germline gives CDR1 SGHRS, CDR2 YFSETQ. Trimming took 0 bases from V and 5 from J; bases not matched to a gene: 6. The CDR3 DNA follows: TGCGCCAGCAGCTTGGTTCCTAGCGGGGGACTAGATACGCAGTATTTT. This encodes CASSLVPSGGLDTQYF.

This clonotype has a handful of counts. J is TRBJ2-3 and V is TRBV20-1; 11 bases agree with TRBD2. Germline values: CDR1 DFQATT, CDR2 SNEGSKA (reference sequence). CDR3 length equals 16 residues. J was trimmed by 3 bases and V by 5 bases; bases with no gene match: 10. The CDR3 reads CSAARSSGGATDTQYF. In DNA form, the CDR3 reads TGCAGTGCTGCCCGGAGTAGCGGGGGGGCGACAGATACGCAGTATTTT.

In this sample, this clonotype turned up a few times. The chain employs TRBV20-1 and TRBJ1-4; unclear D gene. The germline CDR1 and CDR2 sequences are DFQATT and SNEGSKA (reference sequence). CDR3 length: 13 residues. Written as DNA, the CDR3 is TGCAGCCCCTTGGACGGACTTAATGAAAAACTGTTTTTT. It yields the protein CSPLDGLNEKLFF.

This clonotype has more than one count but fewer than ten. This chain joins TRBV20-1 and TRBJ2-1, with D tentatively TRBD1 (6 bases). Trimming took off 6 bases at V and 8 bases at J, with 20 bases between the two ends. The CDR3 sequence is 14 residues long. The germline gives CDR1 DFQATT, CDR2 SNEGSKA (reference sequence). This chain's CDR3 is CSARRQGQVDEQFF. Written as DNA, the CDR3 is TGCAGTGCCCGTCGCCAGGGGCAGGTGGATGAGCAGTTCTTC.

The chain employs TRBV19 and TRBJ2-3, with a weak D call TRBD1 (5 bases). The germline gives CDR1 LNHDA, CDR2 SQIVND (reference sequence). Trimming took 5 bases from V and 0 from J, leaving 12 bases between them. The CDR3 is 15 amino acids. The CDR3 DNA reads as TGTGCCAGTAGTCCCCGACAGCCTAGCACAGATACGCAGTATTTT. Its protein is CASSPRQPSTDTQYF.

The genes are TRBV20-1 and TRBJ2-5, with TRBD1 identical over 7 bases. The CDR3 has 12 residues. After removal of 5 bases from V and 5 bases from J, the junction contained 5 bases not matched to a gene. CDR1 is DFQATT and CDR2 is SNEGSKA in the germline V gene (reference sequence). The CDR3 reads CSAGTASETQYF. The CDR3 nucleotides are TGCAGTGCTGGGACAGCCTCGGAGACCCAGTACTTC.

This clonotype was observed a handful of times. V is TRBV7-2 and J is TRBJ1-2; weak D call: TRBD1 (6 bases). Germline V gene lookup returns CDR1 SGHTA and CDR2 FQGNSA. The CDR3 extends over 14 amino acids. The V and J ends lost 5 bases and 4 bases respectively, with 14 bases between them. CDR3 coding DNA: TGTGCCAGCAGCCCCGAGCGGGGGGCCTATGGCTACACCTTC. The encoded protein is CASSPERGAYGYTF.

This chain connects TRBV20-1 to TRBJ2-1, with 7 bases fitting TRBD2. In germline, CDR1 is DFQATT, CDR2 SNEGSKA (reference sequence). With V trimmed by 6 bases and J by 7 bases, 15 bases remained unmatched. The CDR3 runs 15 residues. CDR3 DNA sequence: TGCAGTGCCAAAACCCCAGCGGGACCCGGGAATGAGCAGTTCTTC. Its translation: CSAKTPAGPGNEQFF.

The rearrangement links TRBV20-1 to TRBJ1-1; no firm D call. The CDR3 has 14 amino acids. The V end lost 4 bases, the J end lost 6 bases, and 18 bases lay between the germline ends. CDR1 is DFQATT and CDR2 is SNEGSKA in the germline V gene (reference sequence). The chain's CDR3 is CSAIRIEGGAEAFF. In DNA, the CDR3 is TGCAGTGCTATCCGGATCGAGGGAGGCGCTGAAGCTTTCTTT.

V gene TRBV20-1 combines with J gene TRBJ2-3; D call uncertain. The germline V gene encodes CDR1 DFQATT and CDR2 SNEGSKA (reference sequence). The CDR3 has 11 residues. Trimming removed 8 bases from V and 4 bases from J, with 10 bases in between. The chain's CDR3 is CSPPPADTQYF. In DNA form, the CDR3 reads TGCAGTCCACCCCCAGCAGATACGCAGTATTTT.

The CDR3 sequence: CSAPPGPDYEQYF. For the CDR3, the DNA is TGCAGTGCCCCCCCGGGTCCGGACTACGAGCAGTACTTC. The chain uses TRBV20-1 and TRBJ2-7, with unresolved D. The CDR3 runs 13 residues. Trimming removed 6 bases at V and 3 bases at J, with 15 bases between. Germline-derived CDR1 and CDR2 are DFQATT and SNEGSKA (reference sequence).

This clonotype was observed a few times. The chain joins TRBV7-2 to TRBJ1-4; D ambiguous. CDR1 and CDR2 from the germline V gene are SGHTA and FQGNSA. V was pared by 3 bases and J by 9 bases, with 14 bases between. The CDR3 totals 14 residues. CDR3 sequence reads: CASSFGSGEQKLFF. The CDR3 bases are TGTGCCAGCAGCTTCGGCTCCGGGGAGCAAAAACTGTTTTTT. The variable domain in full, with the rest retrieved from reference TRBV7-2 and TRBJ1-4, is GAGVSQSPSNKVTEKGKDVELRCDPISGHTALYWYRQSLGQGLEFLIYFQGNSAPDKSGLPSDRFSAERTGGSVSTLTIQRTQQEDSAVYLCASSFGSGEQKLFFGSGTQLSVL.

The chain employs TRBV6-4 and TRBJ1-2; no clear D gene. CDR1 is MRHNA, CDR2 SNTAGT, per germline. The CDR3 length is 15 residues. V was trimmed by 7 bases and J by 2 bases, leaving 17 bases between them. CDR3 in DNA: TGTGCCAGCACCGCTGATGGGTCGGGGAACTATGGCTACACCTTC. Encoded protein: CASTADGSGNYGYTF.

The rearrangement joins TRBV11-1 to TRBJ2-3, with D perhaps matching TRBD2 (5 bases). This CDR3 has 18 amino acids. The V and J ends lost 2 bases and 0 bases respectively, with 18 bases between them. Per germline, CDR1 SGHAT and CDR2 FQDESV (reference sequence). The CDR3 spells CASSLRSGQRASTDTQYF. CDR3 sequence (DNA): TGTGCCAGCAGCTTAAGAAGTGGCCAGAGGGCTAGCACAGATACGCAGTATTTT.

This clonotype appeared a few times. The V call is TRBV2, the J call TRBJ2-7; TRBD1 aligns across 8 bases. Germline trimming cut 6 bases from V and 5 bases from J; bases unmatched to any gene: 9. The CDR3 sequence is 14 residues long. Germline V CDR1 and CDR2: SNHLY, FYNNEI. The CDR3 region is CASRVGDRSHEQYF. Here the CDR3 DNA reads TGTGCCAGCAGGGTAGGGGACAGGAGCCACGAGCAGTACTTC.

The chain recombines TRBV4-1 with TRBJ2-2; D assignment may be TRBD1 or TRBD2 (5 bases each). V was shortened by 0 bases and J by 6 bases, with 20 bases between the two germline ends. Looked up from germline, CDR1 is MGHRA and CDR2 is YSYEKL. The CDR3 length is 18 residues. CDR3 amino acids: CASSQEFALSWGSGELFF. In DNA form, the CDR3 reads TGCGCCAGCAGCCAAGAGTTTGCGTTAAGTTGGGGGTCCGGGGAGCTGTTTTTT.